This T cell receptor (beta chain) originates from a study of blood T cells in healthy people across ages. A J-beta primer mix and a sample-barcoded 5' primer were used in a second PCR of roughly 7 to 12 cycles. Per sample, CDR3-containing paired-end reads numbered at least 2.5 million. TCRdb used MiXCR to reprocess the 5' RACE reads, holding one entry per CDR3 protein. This sample yields just under 750,000 distinct CDR3 sequences, of which about 20% are seen a single time; approximately 20% belongs to the top ten. PBMCs were isolated at a quantity of at least 7 million per sample. This clonotype was observed a few times. Material: blood. The origin of this receptor is a man aged 70 or older in good health.

The CDR3, as DNA: TGTGCCAGCTCACCCACACACCAGGGGGCTATCTCTGGGGCCAACGTCCTGACTTTC. Translating it yields CASSPTHQGAISGANVLTF. V and J are TRBV18 and TRBJ2-6, with 8 bases identical to TRBD1. With 3 bases clipped from V and 0 bases from J, the junction kept 10 bases outside the gene matches. CDR1 and CDR2 (germline): KGHSH, LQKENI. This CDR3 spans 19 amino acids.